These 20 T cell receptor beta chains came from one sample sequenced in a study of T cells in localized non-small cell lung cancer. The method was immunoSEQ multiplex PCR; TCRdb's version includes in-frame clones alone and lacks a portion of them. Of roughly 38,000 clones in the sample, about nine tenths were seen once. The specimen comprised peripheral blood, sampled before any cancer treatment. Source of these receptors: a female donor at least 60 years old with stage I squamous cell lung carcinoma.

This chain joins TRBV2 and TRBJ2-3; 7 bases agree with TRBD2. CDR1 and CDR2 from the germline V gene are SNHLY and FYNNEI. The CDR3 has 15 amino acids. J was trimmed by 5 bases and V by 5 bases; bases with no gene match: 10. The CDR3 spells CASSLSGPQQDTQYF. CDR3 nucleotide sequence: TGTGCCAGCAGTCTTAGCGGGCCACAACAAGATACGCAGTATTTT. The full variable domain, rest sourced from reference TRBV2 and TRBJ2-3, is EPEVTQTPSHQVTQMGQEVILRCVPISNHLYFYWYRQILGQKVEFLVSFYNNEISEKSEIFDDQFSVERPDGSNFTLKIRSTKLEDSAMYFCASSLSGPQQDTQYFGPGTRLTVL.

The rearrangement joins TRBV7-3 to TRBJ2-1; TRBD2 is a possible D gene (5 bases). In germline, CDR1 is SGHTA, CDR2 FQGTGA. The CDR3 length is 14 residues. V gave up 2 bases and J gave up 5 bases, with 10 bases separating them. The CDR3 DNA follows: TGTGCCAGCAGCTTAGGAGCGGAACACAATGAGCAGTTCTTC. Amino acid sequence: CASSLGAEHNEQFF.

CDR3 loop: CASSLRSGLLNTGELFF. The DNA for the CDR3 is TGTGCCAGCAGTTTACGGTCTGGGCTCTTGAACACCGGGGAGCTGTTTTTT. This chain links TRBV27 with TRBJ2-2; D is unresolved. Germline values: CDR1 MNHEY, CDR2 SMNVEV (reference sequence). The CDR3 loop spans 17 amino acids. V lost 2 bases, J lost 1 base, and 14 bases lay in between.

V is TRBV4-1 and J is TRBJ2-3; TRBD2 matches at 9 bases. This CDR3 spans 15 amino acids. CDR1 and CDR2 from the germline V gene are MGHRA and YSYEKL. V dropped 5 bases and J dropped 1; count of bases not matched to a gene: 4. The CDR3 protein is CASSARLAGTDTQYF. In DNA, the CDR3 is TGCGCCAGCAGCGCTCGACTAGCGGGCACAGATACGCAGTATTTT.

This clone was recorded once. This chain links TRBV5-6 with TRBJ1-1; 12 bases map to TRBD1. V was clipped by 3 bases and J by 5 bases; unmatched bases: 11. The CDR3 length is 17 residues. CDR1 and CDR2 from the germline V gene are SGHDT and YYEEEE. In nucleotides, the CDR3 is TGTGCCAGCAGCTGGGACAGGGGGCGCATTAAGGGGACTGAAGCTTTCTTT. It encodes CASSWDRGRIKGTEAFF.

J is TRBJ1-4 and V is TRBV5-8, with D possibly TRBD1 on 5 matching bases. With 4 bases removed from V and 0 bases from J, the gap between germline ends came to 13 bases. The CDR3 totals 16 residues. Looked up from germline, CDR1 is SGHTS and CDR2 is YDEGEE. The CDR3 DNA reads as TGTGCCAGCAGCAGGGCGGGGGTTGCAACTAATGAAAAACTGTTTTTT. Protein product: CASSRAGVATNEKLFF.

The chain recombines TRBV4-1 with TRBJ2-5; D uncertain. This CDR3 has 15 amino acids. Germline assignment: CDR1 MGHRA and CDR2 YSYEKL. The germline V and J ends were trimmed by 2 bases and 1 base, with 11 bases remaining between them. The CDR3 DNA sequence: TGCGCCAGCAGCCAAATTTATAACAGCCAAGAGACCCAGTACTTC. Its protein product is CASSQIYNSQETQYF.

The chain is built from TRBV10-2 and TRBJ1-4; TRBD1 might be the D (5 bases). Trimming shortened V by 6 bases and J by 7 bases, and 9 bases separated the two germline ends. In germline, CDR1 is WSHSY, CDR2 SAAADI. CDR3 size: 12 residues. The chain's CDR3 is CASSVGGEKLFF. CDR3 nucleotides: TGCGCCAGCAGCGTCGGGGGTGAAAAACTGTTTTTT.

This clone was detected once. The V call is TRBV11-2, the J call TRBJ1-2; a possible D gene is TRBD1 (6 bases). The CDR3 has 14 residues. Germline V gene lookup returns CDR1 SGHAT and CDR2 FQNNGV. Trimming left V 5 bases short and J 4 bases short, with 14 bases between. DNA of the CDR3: TGTGCCAGCAGCCAGAGGGGGTTTGGCTATGGCTACACCTTC. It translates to CASSQRGFGYGYTF. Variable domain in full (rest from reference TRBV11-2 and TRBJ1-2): EAGVAQSPRYKIIEKRQSVAFWCNPISGHATLYWYQQILGQGPKLLIQFQNNGVVDDSQLPKDRFSAERLKGVDSTLKIQPAKLEDSAVYLCASSQRGFGYGYTFGSGTRLTVV.

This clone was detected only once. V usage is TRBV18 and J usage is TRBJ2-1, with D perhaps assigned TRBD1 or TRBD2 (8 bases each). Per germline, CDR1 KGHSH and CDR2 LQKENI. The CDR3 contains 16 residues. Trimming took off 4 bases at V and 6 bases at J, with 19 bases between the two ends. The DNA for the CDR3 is TGTGCCAGCTCACTAGCGGGGACAGGCGTTATCAATGAGCAGTTCTTC. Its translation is CASSLAGTGVINEQFF.

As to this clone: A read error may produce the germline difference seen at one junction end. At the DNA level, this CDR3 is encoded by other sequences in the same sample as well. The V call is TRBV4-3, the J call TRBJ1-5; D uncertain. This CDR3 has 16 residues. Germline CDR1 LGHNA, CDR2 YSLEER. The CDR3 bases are TGCGCTAGCAGCCAAGATCTGGGGATGAGCAATCAGCCCCAGCATTTT. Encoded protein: CASSQDLGMSNQPQHF.

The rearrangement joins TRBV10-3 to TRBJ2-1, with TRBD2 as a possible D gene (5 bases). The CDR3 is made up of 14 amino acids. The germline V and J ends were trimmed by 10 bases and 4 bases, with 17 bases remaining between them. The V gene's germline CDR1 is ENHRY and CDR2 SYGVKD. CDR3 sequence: CATAGITIYNEQFF. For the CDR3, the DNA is TGTGCCACCGCCGGGATAACGATATACAATGAGCAGTTCTTC.

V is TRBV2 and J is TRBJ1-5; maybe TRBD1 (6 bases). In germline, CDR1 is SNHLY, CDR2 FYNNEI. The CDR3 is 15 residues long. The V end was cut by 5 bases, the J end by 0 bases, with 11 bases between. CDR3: CASSSYRDSNQPQHF. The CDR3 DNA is TGTGCCAGCAGTTCCTACAGGGATAGCAATCAGCCCCAGCATTTT.

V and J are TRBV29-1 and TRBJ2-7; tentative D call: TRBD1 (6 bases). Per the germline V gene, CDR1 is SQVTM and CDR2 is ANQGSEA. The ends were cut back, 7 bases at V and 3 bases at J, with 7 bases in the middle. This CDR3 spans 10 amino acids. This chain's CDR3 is CSAGDYEQYF. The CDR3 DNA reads TGCAGCGCAGGGGACTACGAGCAGTACTTC.

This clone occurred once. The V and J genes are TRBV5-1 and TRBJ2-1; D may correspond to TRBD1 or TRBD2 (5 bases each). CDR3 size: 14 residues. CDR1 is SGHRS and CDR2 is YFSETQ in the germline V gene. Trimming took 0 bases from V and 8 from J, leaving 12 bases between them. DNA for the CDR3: TGCGCCAGCAGCTTGGCCCCTAGGGGAGATGAGCAGTTCTTC. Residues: CASSLAPRGDEQFF.

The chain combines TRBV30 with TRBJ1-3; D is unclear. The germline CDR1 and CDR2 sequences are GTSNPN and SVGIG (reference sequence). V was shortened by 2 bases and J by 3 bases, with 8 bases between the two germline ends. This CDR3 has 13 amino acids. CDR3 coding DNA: TGTGCCTGGAGTTCTGGGAATGGAAACACCATATATTTT. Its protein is CAWSSGNGNTIYF.

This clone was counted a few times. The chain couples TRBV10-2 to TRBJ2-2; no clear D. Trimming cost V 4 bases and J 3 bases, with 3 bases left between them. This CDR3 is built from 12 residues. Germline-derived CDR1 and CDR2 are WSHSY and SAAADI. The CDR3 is CASSADTGELFF. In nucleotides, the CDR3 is TGCGCCAGCAGTGCGGACACCGGGGAGCTGTTTTTT.

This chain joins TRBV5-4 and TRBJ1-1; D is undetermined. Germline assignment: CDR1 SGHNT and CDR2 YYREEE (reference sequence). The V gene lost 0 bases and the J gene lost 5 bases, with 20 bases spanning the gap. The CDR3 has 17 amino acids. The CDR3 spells CASSLGRPGAIGTEAFF. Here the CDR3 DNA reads TGTGCCAGCAGCTTGGGCCGACCGGGAGCCATTGGGACTGAAGCTTTCTTT.

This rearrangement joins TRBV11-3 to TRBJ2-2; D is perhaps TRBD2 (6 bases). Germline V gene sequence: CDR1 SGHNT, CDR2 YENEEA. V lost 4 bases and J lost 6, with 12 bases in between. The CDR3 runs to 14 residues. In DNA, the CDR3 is TGTGCCAGCAGCTCCGGGACTGAGGCCGGGGAGCTGTTTTTT. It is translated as CASSSGTEAGELFF.

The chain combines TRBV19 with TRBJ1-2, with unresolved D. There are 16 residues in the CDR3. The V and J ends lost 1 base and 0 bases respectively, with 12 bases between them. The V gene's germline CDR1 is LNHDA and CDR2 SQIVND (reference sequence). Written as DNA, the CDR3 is TGTGCCAGTAGTATAGGCGCCGGGAGAGCTAACTATGGCTACACCTTC. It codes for CASSIGAGRANYGYTF. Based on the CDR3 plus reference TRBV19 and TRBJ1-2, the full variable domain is DGGITQSPKYLFRKEGQNVTLSCEQNLNHDAMYWYRQDPGQGLRLIYYSQIVNDFQKGDIAEGYSVSREKKESFPLTVTSAQKNPTAFYLCASSIGAGRANYGYTFGSGTRLTVV.